These 18 T cell receptor beta chains came from one sample sequenced in a study of Ad26.COV2.S vaccination and SARS-CoV-2 variants. Treatment given: around 19 received Ad26.COV2.S at low or high dose, single or two shots; several received placebo; per-sample allocation not given. The samples were gathered on day 63 after the first injection of vaccine or placebo. The table came from immunoSEQ multiplex PCR; TCRdb's copy has only in-frame clones and leaves some out. Here the sample spans roughly 350,000 clones, 80% to 90% being singletons. This sample comprised peripheral blood, obtained in a trial of Ad26.COV2.S vaccine versus placebo. All receptors come from a person between 18 and 59 years old who received the Ad26.COV2.S COVID-19 vaccine or a placebo.

The chain joins TRBV6-5 to TRBJ1-2, with D perhaps matching TRBD1 (6 bases). The CDR3 has 13 amino acids. The V end lost 2 bases, the J end lost 5 bases, and 9 bases lay between the germline ends. Germline V gene sequence: CDR1 MNHEY, CDR2 SVGAGI. The chain's CDR3 is CASSYDRNYGYTF. The CDR3 bases are TGTGCCAGCAGTTACGACAGGAATTATGGCTACACCTTC.

This chain connects TRBV30 to TRBJ1-2, with D hard to call. Looked up from germline, CDR1 is GTSNPN and CDR2 is SVGIG (reference sequence). Trimming stripped 4 bases from V and 2 bases from J, with 8 bases between. This CDR3 spans 12 amino acids. The CDR3 DNA sequence: TGTGCCTGGACGGAACTCAACTATGGCTACACCTTC. It codes for CAWTELNYGYTF.

The chain is built from TRBV10-3 and TRBJ1-1; 8 nucleotides agree with TRBD1. The CDR3 runs to 15 residues. The germline gives CDR1 ENHRY, CDR2 SYGVKD. Germline trimming cut 3 bases from V and 6 bases from J; bases unmatched to any gene: 9. The CDR3 coding sequence is TGTGCCATCAGTGACCAAAGGACAGGGAGCGCTGAAGCTTTCTTT. Translation: CAISDQRTGSAEAFF.

This chain links TRBV7-2 with TRBJ1-1; no clear D. The CDR3 extends over 15 amino acids. Germline V gene lookup returns CDR1 SGHTA and CDR2 FQGNSA. V was trimmed by 1 base and J by 0 bases, leaving 9 bases between them. The CDR3 sequence: CASSLVGNLNTEAFF. The CDR3 DNA follows: TGTGCCAGCAGCTTAGTCGGGAACTTGAACACTGAAGCTTTCTTT.

This chain uses TRBV5-4 with TRBJ2-5; D not certain. V lost 4 bases and J lost 5, with 30 bases in between. Germline V gene data show CDR1 as SGHNT and CDR2 as YYREEE (reference sequence). The CDR3 has 19 residues. The DNA for the CDR3 is TGTGCCAGCAGCCCCCCCAAAATCCCCGGTTACGAGTTTTTGGAGACCCAGTACTTC. It codes for CASSPPKIPGYEFLETQYF.

This chain uses TRBV2 with TRBJ2-5, with TRBD2 identical over 7 bases. Germline V CDR1 and CDR2: SNHLY, FYNNEI. The CDR3 is 16 residues long. Germline trimming cut 4 bases from V and 0 bases from J; bases unmatched to any gene: 8. CDR3 residues: CASSADRDYNQETQYF. DNA for the CDR3: TGTGCCAGCAGTGCCGATCGGGACTACAACCAAGAGACCCAGTACTTC.

The V call is TRBV3-1 (or the pseudogene TRBV3-2), the J call TRBJ1-6; possibly TRBD1 for D (6 bases). The CDR3 consists of 17 residues. Germline values: CDR1 LGHDT, CDR2 YNNKEL (reference sequence). V lost 3 bases, J lost 6 bases, and 18 bases lay in between. The CDR3 spells CASSHRRQVLTNSPLHF. The CDR3 coding sequence is TGTGCCAGCAGCCACCGTCGACAGGTCCTTACTAATTCACCCCTCCACTTT.

V usage is TRBV11-3 and J usage is TRBJ1-6; unclear D gene. This CDR3 has 13 residues. Trimming took 0 bases from V and 8 from J, leaving 5 bases between them. The germline gives CDR1 SGHNT, CDR2 YENEEA. The CDR3 sequence is CASSLDRDSPLHF. For the CDR3, the DNA is TGTGCCAGCAGCTTAGATCGGGATTCACCCCTCCACTTT. Filled out from reference TRBV11-3 and TRBJ1-6, the complete variable domain reads EAGVVQSPRYKIIEKKQPVAFWCNPISGHNTLYWYLQNLGQGPELLIRYENEEAVDDSQLPKDRFSAERLKGVDSTLKIQPAELGDSAVYLCASSLDRDSPLHFGNGTRLTVT.

The V gene is TRBV7-3, the J gene TRBJ2-4; D gene ambiguous. The CDR3 is 13 residues long. Germline CDR1 SGHTA, CDR2 FQGTGA. The germline V and J ends were trimmed by 5 bases and 9 bases, with 14 bases remaining between them. The chain's CDR3 is CASSPLSSGIQYF. The CDR3 DNA sequence: TGTGCCAGCAGCCCTTTAAGCTCTGGCATTCAGTACTTC. Full variable domain (missing parts from reference TRBV7-3 and TRBJ2-4): GAGVSQTPSNKVTEKGKYVELRCDPISGHTALYWYRQSLGQGPEFLIYFQGTGAADDSGLPNDRFFAVRPEGSVSTLKIQRTERGDSAVYLCASSPLSSGIQYFGAGTRLSVL.

The chain recombines TRBV12-3 or TRBV12-4 with TRBJ1-4; a weak D match, TRBD1 (6 bases). The CDR3 is made up of 13 amino acids. V lost 7 bases and J lost 8, with 14 bases in between. The CDR3, as DNA: TGTGCCAGCACTCCAGGAGGGGGAGAAAAACTGTTTTTT. Amino acid sequence: CASTPGGGEKLFF.

V gene TRBV5-6 combines with J gene TRBJ2-6, with no clear D. The germline CDR1 and CDR2 sequences are SGHDT and YYEEEE. The V gene lost 2 bases and the J gene lost 0 bases, with 9 bases spanning the gap. The CDR3 totals 16 residues. CDR3 residues: CASSFTLSSGANVLTF. The CDR3 DNA reads TGTGCCAGCAGCTTTACACTTAGCTCTGGGGCCAACGTCCTGACTTTC.

J is TRBJ1-3 and V is TRBV14; 7 bases are shared with TRBD1. CDR3 length equals 16 residues. Per germline, CDR1 SGHDN and CDR2 FVKESK. V lost 1 base, J lost 1 base, and 4 bases stayed unmatched. For the CDR3, the DNA is TGTGCCAGCAGCCAAGTAAAGGGGGCGTCTGGAAACACCATATATTTT. This sequence encodes CASSQVKGASGNTIYF.

This chain joins TRBV6-5 and TRBJ1-6; 7 bases line up with TRBD1. The length of the CDR3 is 13 residues. Germline-derived CDR1 and CDR2 are MNHEY and SVGAGI. V was clipped by 6 bases and J by 10 bases; unmatched bases: 6. CDR3 nucleotides: TGTGCCAGCAGCCAGAAAGGGGGCTCACCCCTCCACTTT. This translates into CASSQKGGSPLHF.

The chain uses TRBV9 and TRBJ1-6; D is perhaps TRBD1 (5 bases). The germline V and J ends were trimmed by 0 bases and 7 bases, with 17 bases remaining between them. The CDR3 sequence is 17 residues long. CDR1 SGDLS and CDR2 YYNGEE come from the germline V gene. CDR3 in DNA: TGTGCCAGCAGCGTAGGGAGCGGGGGATTGGCGAATTCACCCCTCCACTTT. Its protein product is CASSVGSGGLANSPLHF. Complete variable domain (other parts from reference TRBV9 and TRBJ1-6): DSGVTQTPKHLITATGQRVTLRCSPRSGDLSVYWYQQSLDQGLQFLIQYYNGEERAKGNILERFSAQQFPDLHSELNLSSLELGDSALYFCASSVGSGGLANSPLHFGNGTRLTVT.

This clone was detected a few times. V is TRBV5-1 and J is TRBJ1-6; TRBD1 agrees at 11 bases. The CDR3 consists of 15 residues. CDR1 is SGHRS, CDR2 YFSETQ, per germline. Losses at the gene ends were 4 bases for V and 10 bases for J; bases not matched to a gene: 7. The CDR3 DNA reads TGCGCCAGCAGCCCCAGGACAGGGGGCGGATCACCCCTCCACTTT. Translating gives CASSPRTGGGSPLHF.

The chain employs TRBV19 and TRBJ2-4, with D possibly TRBD1 on 6 matching bases. Per the germline V gene, CDR1 is LNHDA and CDR2 is SQIVND (reference sequence). The CDR3 extends over 15 amino acids. With 4 bases removed from V and 2 bases from J, the gap between germline ends came to 12 bases. The CDR3 nucleotides read TGTGCCAGTAGTAATCCAGGGGAGTCCAAAAACATTCAGTACTTC. This gives the protein CASSNPGESKNIQYF.

The V call is TRBV7-6, the J call TRBJ1-3; tentative D call: TRBD1 (5 bases). CDR3 size: 15 residues. V lost 3 bases to trimming and J lost 0 bases, with 9 bases between them. CDR1 and CDR2 from the germline V gene are SGHVS and FNYEAQ. CDR3 DNA: TGTGCCAGCAGCTTCGGGGGTCCCTCTGGAAACACCATATATTTT. It encodes CASSFGGPSGNTIYF.

The J gene is TRBJ2-7, the V gene TRBV29-1; TRBD2 matches 7 bases. Unmatched junction bases numbered 14, after V lost 6 bases and J lost 0 bases. The CDR3 is made up of 16 amino acids. Per the germline V gene, CDR1 is SQVTM and CDR2 is ANQGSEA. The CDR3 region is CSVADFPGGSSYEQYF. The CDR3, as DNA: TGCAGCGTCGCAGACTTTCCCGGGGGGAGCTCCTACGAGCAGTACTTC.